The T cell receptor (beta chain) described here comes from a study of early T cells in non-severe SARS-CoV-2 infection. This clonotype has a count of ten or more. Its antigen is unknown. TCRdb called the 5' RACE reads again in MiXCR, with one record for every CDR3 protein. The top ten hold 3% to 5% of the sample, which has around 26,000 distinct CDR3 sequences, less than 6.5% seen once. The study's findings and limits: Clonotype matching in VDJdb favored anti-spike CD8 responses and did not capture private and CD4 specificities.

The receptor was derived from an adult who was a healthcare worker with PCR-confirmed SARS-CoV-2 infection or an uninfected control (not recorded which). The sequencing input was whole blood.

CDR3 DNA: TGCAGTGCTGACCGGGACACTGACTATGGCTACACCTTC. This codes for CSADRDTDYGYTF. The rearrangement uses TRBV20-1 and TRBJ1-2; perhaps TRBD1 as D (6 bases). Germline V CDR1 and CDR2: DFQATT, SNEGSKA (reference sequence). Trimming shortened V by 5 bases and J by 3 bases, and 13 bases separated the two germline ends. The CDR3 has 13 amino acids.